The sequence of this T cell receptor (beta chain) was determined in a study of identical twins. The table lists this clonotype with many counts. The CDR3 is made up of 14 amino acids. The J segment lost 6 bases and the V segment lost 6 bases, leaving 4 bases of the junction unmatched. TCRdb used MiXCR to reprocess the 5' RACE reads, holding one entry per CDR3 protein. The repertoire holds approximately 620,000 distinct CDR3 sequences, with around 8.6% as singletons. The data were also submitted as part of a second study, on yellow fever vaccine responses in identical twins.

The receptor's source is a woman younger than 30 in good health. Sequencing used PBMCs. The rearrangement links TRBV12-3 or TRBV12-4 to TRBJ2-2; 10 bases are shared with TRBD2. CDR3 sequence reads: CASRSAGGSGELFF. CDR3 sequence (DNA): TGTGCCAGCAGGTCAGCGGGAGGGTCCGGGGAGCTGTTTTTT.